These 17 T cell receptor beta chains came from one sample sequenced in a study of T-cell memory formation after mild COVID-19. MiXCR, run by TCRdb on the 5' RACE reads, gives a single entry per CDR3 protein. The data contain approximately 570,000 distinct CDR3 sequences, about a sixth of them singletons. Sequencing was done on a sample of PBMCs or a T cell subset sorted from them (not recorded which). The receptors originated from an adult woman who had mild COVID-19 (a few samples of this study predate the infection). Cell type and time point are not known.

The chain recombines TRBV9 with TRBJ1-1; unclear D gene. This CDR3 has 13 residues. The germline gives CDR1 SGDLS, CDR2 YYNGEE. Trimming pared 0 bases from V and 3 bases from J, leaving 6 bases between. The CDR3 DNA follows: TGTGCCAGCAGCGTAGGGAAGTACACTGAAGCTTTCTTT. This encodes CASSVGKYTEAFF.

Concerning this clonotype itself: Germline and junction disagree at one end, which may indicate a read error. The chain is built from TRBV12-3 or TRBV12-4 and TRBJ2-1; no definite D call. This CDR3 has 12 residues. CDR3 sequence reads: CASRLDVGEQFF. CDR3 coding DNA: TGTGCCAGCAGATTAGATGTAGGAGAGCAGTTCTTC.

This clonotype has a count of ten or more. This CDR3 reads CAWSVDSNQPQHF. The CDR3 nucleotides read TGTGCCTGGAGTGTAGACAGCAATCAGCCCCAGCATTTT. The chain has TRBV30 and TRBJ1-5; D is unclear. Between the trimmed V and J ends, which lost 0 bases and 1 base, there was a span of 4 bases. The CDR3 consists of 13 residues. Germline V gene lookup returns CDR1 GTSNPN and CDR2 SVGIG (reference sequence).

The rearrangement joins TRBV18 to TRBJ2-7; 13 nucleotides line up with TRBD2. Germline V lookup: CDR1 KGHSH, CDR2 LQKENI. The CDR3 loop spans 17 amino acids. V shed 6 bases, J shed 0 bases, and the junction held 8 bases outside the gene matches. The CDR3 loop is CASSGPGLAGYSYEQYF. The CDR3 coding sequence is TGTGCCAGCTCCGGCCCGGGACTAGCGGGGTACTCCTACGAGCAGTACTTC. The entire variable domain, with the rest obtained from reference TRBV18 and TRBJ2-7, is as follows: NAGVMQNPRHLVRRRGQEARLRCSPMKGHSHVYWYRQLPEEGLKFMVYLQKENIIDESGMPKERFSAEFPKEGPSILRIQQVVRGDSAAYFCASSGPGLAGYSYEQYFGPGTRLTVT.

The chain carries TRBV19 and TRBJ2-2; possibly TRBD1 for D (5 bases). The germline gives CDR1 LNHDA, CDR2 SQIVND (reference sequence). The CDR3 has 16 amino acids. V lost 2 bases and J 4 bases, leaving 14 bases between the germline ends. In DNA, the CDR3 is TGTGCCAGTAGTATATTTTCAGGGCTCGGCACCGGGGAGCTGTTTTTT. Translation: CASSIFSGLGTGELFF.

The rearrangement links TRBV12-3 or TRBV12-4 to TRBJ2-7, with D possibly being TRBD1 (6 bases). V shed 6 bases and J shed 1 base, with 10 bases lying between them. The CDR3 consists of 13 residues. Written as DNA, the CDR3 is TGTGCCAGCAGCATGGACAGTTCCTACGAGCAGTACTTC. Translating it yields CASSMDSSYEQYF.

This clonotype occurred a few times. The chain is built from TRBV5-5 and TRBJ2-7; possibly TRBD1 for D (6 bases). CDR1 SGHKS and CDR2 YYEKEE come from the germline V gene (reference sequence). The ends were cut back, 3 bases at V and 4 bases at J, with 20 bases in the middle. CDR3 length equals 16 residues. The CDR3 nucleotides are TGTGCCAGCAGCTCCTCTTTCTACAGGGTGGGTTACGAGCAGTACTTC. It is translated as CASSSSFYRVGYEQYF.

This clonotype has a handful of counts. The rearrangement uses TRBV6-5 and TRBJ2-4; unclear D gene. V lost 8 bases to trimming and J lost 6 bases, with 17 bases between them. The CDR3 is made up of 14 amino acids. Germline values: CDR1 MNHEY, CDR2 SVGAGI. The CDR3: CASSTVGSGNIQYF. In DNA form, the CDR3 reads TGTGCCAGCTCTACAGTGGGTTCAGGAAACATTCAGTACTTC.

This clonotype was detected a few times. This chain joins TRBV14 and TRBJ1-2; unclear D gene. V was clipped by 4 bases and J by 4 bases, with 16 bases between them. The CDR3 has 15 amino acids. CDR1 is SGHDN and CDR2 is FVKESK in the germline V gene. The CDR3 region is CASSPSLVIPYGYTF. Written as DNA, the CDR3 is TGTGCCAGCAGCCCCTCATTGGTTATACCCTATGGCTACACCTTC.

J is TRBJ2-2 and V is TRBV19; TRBD1 or TRBD2 may be the D gene (5 bases each). Trimming stripped 5 bases from V and 4 bases from J, with 20 bases between. The CDR3 length is 17 residues. CDR1 and CDR2 (germline): LNHDA, SQIVND (reference sequence). CDR3 region: CASSPGRFFSGTGELFF. The DNA for the CDR3 is TGTGCCAGTAGTCCAGGGAGATTCTTTTCGGGCACCGGGGAGCTGTTTTTT.

This clonotype has more than one count but fewer than ten. The chain uses TRBV6-5 and TRBJ1-2, with D possibly being TRBD1 (6 bases). V was trimmed by 5 bases and J by 9 bases, leaving 13 bases between them. Germline V CDR1 and CDR2: MNHEY, SVGAGI. This CDR3 has 12 amino acids. CDR3 residues: CASSRGGSSYTF. Here the CDR3 DNA reads TGTGCCAGCAGTAGGGGGGGGTCAAGCTACACCTTC.

This chain links TRBV12-3 or TRBV12-4 with TRBJ1-5, with D unclear. V was clipped by 1 base and J by 7 bases, with 8 bases between them. The CDR3 contains 13 residues. CDR3 bases: TGTGCCAGCAGTTTAGTGAGGGAGCAGCCCCAGCATTTT. Amino acid sequence: CASSLVREQPQHF.

The V and J genes are TRBV6-5 and TRBJ2-1; TRBD2 is a possible D gene (6 bases). Deletions cut 6 bases from V and 7 bases from J, with 19 bases between. The germline V gene has CDR1 MNHEY and CDR2 SVGAGI. The CDR3 extends over 15 amino acids. CDR3 nucleotides: TGTGCCAGCAGCCCAGGGACTGGGGGGTGGAATGAGCAGTTCTTC. Translating it yields CASSPGTGGWNEQFF.

This chain uses TRBV4-2 with TRBJ2-7; no firm D call. This CDR3 spans 16 amino acids. Between the trimmed V and J ends, which lost 0 bases and 2 bases, there was a span of 14 bases. Looked up from germline, CDR1 is LGHNA and CDR2 is YNFKEQ. This chain's CDR3 is CASSQDLLGLTYEQYF. DNA for the CDR3: TGTGCCAGCAGCCAAGATTTACTGGGCCTTACCTACGAGCAGTACTTC.

This clonotype was found a few times. The V call is TRBV7-3, the J call TRBJ2-1; D remains ambiguous. Germline V gene data show CDR1 as SGHTA and CDR2 as FQGTGA. The CDR3 has 15 residues. The V end was cut by 5 bases, the J end by 0 bases, with 11 bases between. CDR3 sequence reads: CASSREPSSYNEQFF. The CDR3 DNA follows: TGTGCCAGCAGCCGCGAGCCGAGCTCCTACAATGAGCAGTTCTTC.

V usage is TRBV18 and J usage is TRBJ2-7; D not certain. This CDR3 spans 13 amino acids. Trimming removed 3 bases from V and 7 bases from J, with 13 bases in between. Germline CDR1 and CDR2: KGHSH and LQKENI. The CDR3 DNA sequence: TGTGCCAGCTCACCGCAATCTTCCCGGGAGCAGTACTTC. Its translation: CASSPQSSREQYF.

The sample holds many counts of this clonotype. The rearrangement links TRBV20-1 to TRBJ2-1, with 10 bases lining up with TRBD2. Germline V gene data show CDR1 as DFQATT and CDR2 as SNEGSKA (reference sequence). The CDR3 consists of 16 residues. The J segment lost 4 bases and the V segment lost 5 bases, leaving 11 bases of the junction unmatched. CDR3 loop: CSAPPRSGRGYNEQFF. The CDR3 bases are TGCAGTGCTCCCCCGAGGAGCGGGAGGGGGTACAATGAGCAGTTCTTC.